Many counts were recorded for the clone carrying this T cell receptor (beta chain). The time point denotes: newly diagnosed GD, antithyroid drugs for less than 3 months. Following extraction of RNA from PBMCs, that RNA was used to make the TCR library. This sample was taken from a study of regulatory T cells in long-lasting Graves disease. CDR3 regions were amplified by Arm-PCR using iRepertoire HTBI primers to build TCR beta libraries. MiXCR was run by TCRdb on the multiplex PCR reads, yielding one entry per CDR3 protein. Of hundreds of thousands of distinct CDR3 sequences in the sample, around 16% were seen once. These same records also appear under a second study, on T cells in Graves' hyperthyroidism and ophthalmopathy. From that study: The study defined stable Graves' hyperthyroidism as no ophthalmopathy progression within 18 months.

This clonotype originated in a woman aged 40 to 65 with Graves disease. The specimen was peripheral blood mononuclear cells (PBMCs), collected at new diagnosis, from a patient treated with antithyroid drugs.

CDR3 in DNA: TGTGCCAGCAGCCCAACGGGAGGGAGCGTGGAAGCTTTCTTT. Protein: CASSPTGGSVEAFF. The V gene is TRBV7-3, the J gene TRBJ1-1; no firm D call. This CDR3 spans 14 amino acids. The germline V gene has CDR1 SGHTA and CDR2 FQGTGA. The V end was cut by 5 bases, the J end by 8 bases, with 18 bases between.